This TCR beta chain was sequenced for a study of response to subunit inactivated influenza vaccine. Study-level findings and limits: The authors suggested that every seasonal influenza vaccination recruits few new T cells.

The CDR3 is made up of 14 amino acids. V lost 5 bases to trimming and J lost 3 bases, with 11 bases between them. TCRdb fed the RT-PCR reads into MiXCR, producing one record per CDR3 protein. The repertoire holds about 700,000 distinct CDR3 sequences, with about 15% as singletons. With regard to this clonotype: Its antigen is as yet unknown.

The input for sequencing was PBMCs from blood, taken around two weeks before vaccination. This receptor was obtained from a man aged 50-60 years who received an inactivated influenza vaccine. V and J are TRBV12-3 or TRBV12-4 and TRBJ1-5, with D maybe TRBD1 (5 bases). The CDR3 reads CASSVQGDNQPQHF. As DNA, the CDR3 is TGTGCCAGCAGTGTTCAGGGAGACAATCAGCCCCAGCATTTT.